These 13 T cell receptor beta chains were all obtained from the same sample, sequenced in a study of identical twins. Each CDR3 protein gets one entry after TCRdb re-called the 5' RACE reads with MiXCR. Of 500,000 or so distinct CDR3 sequences in the sample, roughly an eighth were seen once. The sample was also reused in another study, on yellow fever vaccine responses in identical twins.

The sequenced material came from CD4+ T cells sorted from blood. These receptors all come from a woman between 18 and 29 years old in good health.

The gene calls are TRBV6-2 or TRBV6-3 and TRBJ1-5; maybe TRBD1 (5 bases). The germline gives CDR1 MNHEY, CDR2 SVGEGT. CDR3 length equals 14 residues. Trimming removed 5 bases from V and 6 bases from J, with 14 bases in between. The CDR3 region is CASSRDGKLQPQHF. In DNA, the CDR3 is TGTGCCAGCAGTCGGGACGGGAAACTTCAGCCCCAGCATTTT.

This clonotype occurred many times. The V gene is TRBV5-1, the J gene TRBJ1-4, with a possible D match to TRBD1 (5 bases). CDR1 and CDR2 from the germline V gene are SGHRS and YFSETQ. Trimming pared 4 bases from V and 4 bases from J, leaving 8 bases between. The CDR3 covers 13 residues. The CDR3 nucleotides are TGCGCCAGCAGCCCAAGGGGTAATGAAAAACTGTTTTTT. It is translated as CASSPRGNEKLFF.

This clonotype was recorded many times. V usage is TRBV5-1 and J usage is TRBJ2-3; tentative D call: TRBD1 (5 bases). CDR3 length: 14 amino acids. Germline values: CDR1 SGHRS, CDR2 YFSETQ. V was pared by 4 bases and J by 0 bases, with 9 bases between. The CDR3 sequence: CASSGWTSTDTQYF. Written as DNA, the CDR3 is TGCGCCAGCAGCGGATGGACAAGCACAGATACGCAGTATTTT. Full variable domain (outside the CDR3, taken from reference TRBV5-1 and TRBJ2-3): KAGVTQTPRYLIKTRGQQVTLSCSPISGHRSVSWYQQTPGQGLQFLFEYFSETQRNKGNFPGRFSGRQFSNSRSEMNVSTLELGDSALYLCASSGWTSTDTQYFGPGTRLTVL.

This clonotype was seen a few times. The chain combines TRBV11-2 with TRBJ2-2; 12 bases fit TRBD2. J gave up 4 bases and V 4 bases, and 10 bases lay outside the gene matches. Looked up from germline, CDR1 is SGHAT and CDR2 is FQNNGV. This CDR3 region has 18 residues. Here the CDR3 DNA reads TGTGCCAGCAGCTCAAGACTACTAGCGGGGGGAATCACCGGGGAGCTGTTTTTT. It encodes CASSSRLLAGGITGELFF.

This chain joins TRBV7-2 and TRBJ2-2, with 8 bases identical to TRBD2. Trimming took 5 bases from V and 7 from J; bases not matched to a gene: 9. The CDR3 length is 15 residues. Germline CDR1 is SGHTA and CDR2 is FQGNSA. The CDR3, as DNA: TGTGCCAGCAGCCTTCAGGCGGGAGGTTTCGGGGAGCTGTTTTTT. Translated, it gives CASSLQAGGFGELFF.

The V and J genes are TRBV5-1 and TRBJ1-2; 12 positions agree with TRBD1. The CDR3 has 19 residues. The V gene end was trimmed by 6 bases and the J gene end by 0 bases; junction bases not matched to a gene: 15. Germline values: CDR1 SGHRS, CDR2 YFSETQ. CDR3: CASTGLLPGQGAPNYGYTF. CDR3 in DNA: TGCGCCAGCACCGGTTTACTCCCGGGACAGGGGGCACCTAACTATGGCTACACCTTC.

This clonotype has just a few counts. The gene calls are TRBV7-2 and TRBJ2-5, with TRBD2 identical over 7 bases. CDR1 and CDR2 (germline): SGHTA, FQGNSA. CDR3 length: 15 amino acids. Trimming took 1 base from V and 5 from J; bases not matched to a gene: 7. The CDR3 DNA sequence: TGTGCCAGCAGCTTAGTCGCGGGAGAGGGGGAGACCCAGTACTTC. This encodes CASSLVAGEGETQYF.

This clonotype was counted only a few times. The rearrangement links TRBV7-6 to TRBJ2-5; D perhaps matches TRBD2 (6 bases). The length of the CDR3 is 14 residues. Germline loops: CDR1 SGHVS, CDR2 FNYEAQ. V gave up 3 bases and J gave up 2 bases, with 10 bases separating them. CDR3 in DNA: TGTGCCAGCAGCTTCCGGGACTTACAAGAGACCCAGTACTTC. Translation gives CASSFRDLQETQYF.

There are a few counts of this clonotype. CDR3 in DNA: TGTGCCACCAGCAGAGAAGCCGGGACAGAGCAGTTCTTC. Its protein product is CATSREAGTEQFF. J is TRBJ2-1 and V is TRBV15; weak D call: TRBD1 (6 bases). V lost 0 bases and J lost 10, with 10 bases in between. Germline loops: CDR1 LNHNV, CDR2 YYDKDF (reference sequence). This CDR3 region has 13 residues.

This clonotype has ten or more counts. The chain combines TRBV6-1 with TRBJ1-1; no clear D gene. Trimming took off 5 bases at V and 6 bases at J, with 7 bases between the two ends. In germline, CDR1 is MNHNS, CDR2 SASEGT. The length of the CDR3 is 11 residues. CDR3 sequence: CASSRTPEAFF. Written as DNA, the CDR3 is TGTGCCAGCAGTAGGACCCCTGAAGCTTTCTTT.

This clonotype was detected only a few times. The genes are TRBV5-1 and TRBJ1-1; no reliable D call. Germline V gene lookup returns CDR1 SGHRS and CDR2 YFSETQ. The CDR3 extends over 15 amino acids. V shed 0 bases and J shed 2 bases, with 11 bases lying between them. The CDR3 DNA is TGCGCCAGCAGCTTGGTCGGAAGAGCAAACACTGAAGCTTTCTTT. Residues: CASSLVGRANTEAFF.

At least ten counts were recorded for this clonotype. The rearrangement joins TRBV5-1 to TRBJ2-2; a possible D gene is TRBD2 (5 bases). The CDR3 has 15 residues. CDR1 is SGHRS, CDR2 YFSETQ, per germline. The ends were cut back, 0 bases at V and 1 base at J, with 7 bases in the middle. The CDR3 DNA follows: TGCGCCAGCAGCTTGGCGGGGTTGAACACCGGGGAGCTGTTTTTT. The encoded protein is CASSLAGLNTGELFF. Using reference TRBV5-1 and TRBJ2-2 for the parts outside the CDR3, the full variable domain is KAGVTQTPRYLIKTRGQQVTLSCSPISGHRSVSWYQQTPGQGLQFLFEYFSETQRNKGNFPGRFSGRQFSNSRSEMNVSTLELGDSALYLCASSLAGLNTGELFFGEGSRLTVL.

The V call is TRBV3-1, the J call TRBJ1-1, with D possibly matching TRBD1 (6 bases). With 4 bases removed from V and 10 bases from J, the gap between germline ends came to 19 bases. Germline values: CDR1 LGHDT, CDR2 YNNKEL (reference sequence). This CDR3 comprises 14 residues. DNA of the CDR3: TGTGCCAGCAGCCCCGGGACGGGGTCCAGGGGAGCTTTCTTT. This translates into CASSPGTGSRGAFF.